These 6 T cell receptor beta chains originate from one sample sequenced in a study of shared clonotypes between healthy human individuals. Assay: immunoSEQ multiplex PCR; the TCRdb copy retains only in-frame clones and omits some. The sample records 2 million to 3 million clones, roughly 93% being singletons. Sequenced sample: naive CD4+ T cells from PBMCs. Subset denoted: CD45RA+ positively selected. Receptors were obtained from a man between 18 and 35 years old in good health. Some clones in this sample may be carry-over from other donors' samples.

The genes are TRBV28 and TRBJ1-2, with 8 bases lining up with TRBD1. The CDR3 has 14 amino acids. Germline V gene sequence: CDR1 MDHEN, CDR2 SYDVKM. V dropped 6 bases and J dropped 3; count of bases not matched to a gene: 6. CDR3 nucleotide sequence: TGTGCCAGCAGGCAGGGGGCAGTTGACTATGGCTACACCTTC. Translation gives CASRQGAVDYGYTF.

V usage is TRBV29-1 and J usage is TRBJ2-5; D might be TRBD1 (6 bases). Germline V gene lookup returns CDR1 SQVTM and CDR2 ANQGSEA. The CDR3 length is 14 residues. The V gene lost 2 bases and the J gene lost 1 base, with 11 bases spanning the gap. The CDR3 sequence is CSVEYVGAQETQYF. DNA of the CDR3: TGCAGCGTTGAATACGTGGGGGCCCAAGAGACCCAGTACTTC.

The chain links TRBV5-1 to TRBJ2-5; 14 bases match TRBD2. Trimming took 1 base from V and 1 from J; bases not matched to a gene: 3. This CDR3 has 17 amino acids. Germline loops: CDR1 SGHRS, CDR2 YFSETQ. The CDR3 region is CASSLWGLAGAQETQYF. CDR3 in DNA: TGCGCCAGCAGCTTGTGGGGACTAGCGGGAGCCCAAGAGACCCAGTACTTC.

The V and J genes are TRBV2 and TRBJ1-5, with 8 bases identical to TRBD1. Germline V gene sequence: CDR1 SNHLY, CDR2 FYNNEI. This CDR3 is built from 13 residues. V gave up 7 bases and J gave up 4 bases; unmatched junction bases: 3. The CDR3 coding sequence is TGTGCCAGCAAAAGGACAGGGAATCAGCCCCAGCATTTT. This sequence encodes CASKRTGNQPQHF.

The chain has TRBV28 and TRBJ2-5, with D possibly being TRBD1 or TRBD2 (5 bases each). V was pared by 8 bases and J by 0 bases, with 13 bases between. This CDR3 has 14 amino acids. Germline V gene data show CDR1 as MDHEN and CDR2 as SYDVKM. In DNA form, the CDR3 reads TGTGCCAGCCGGGACCCAAAATACCAAGAGACCCAGTACTTC. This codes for CASRDPKYQETQYF.

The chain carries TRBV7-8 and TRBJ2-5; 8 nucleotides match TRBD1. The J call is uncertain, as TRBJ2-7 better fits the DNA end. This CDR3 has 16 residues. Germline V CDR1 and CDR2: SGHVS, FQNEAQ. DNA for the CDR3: TGTGCCAGCAGCTATGGACAGGGAAGGACTCCCTACGAGCAGTACTTC. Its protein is CASSYGQGRTPYEQYF.